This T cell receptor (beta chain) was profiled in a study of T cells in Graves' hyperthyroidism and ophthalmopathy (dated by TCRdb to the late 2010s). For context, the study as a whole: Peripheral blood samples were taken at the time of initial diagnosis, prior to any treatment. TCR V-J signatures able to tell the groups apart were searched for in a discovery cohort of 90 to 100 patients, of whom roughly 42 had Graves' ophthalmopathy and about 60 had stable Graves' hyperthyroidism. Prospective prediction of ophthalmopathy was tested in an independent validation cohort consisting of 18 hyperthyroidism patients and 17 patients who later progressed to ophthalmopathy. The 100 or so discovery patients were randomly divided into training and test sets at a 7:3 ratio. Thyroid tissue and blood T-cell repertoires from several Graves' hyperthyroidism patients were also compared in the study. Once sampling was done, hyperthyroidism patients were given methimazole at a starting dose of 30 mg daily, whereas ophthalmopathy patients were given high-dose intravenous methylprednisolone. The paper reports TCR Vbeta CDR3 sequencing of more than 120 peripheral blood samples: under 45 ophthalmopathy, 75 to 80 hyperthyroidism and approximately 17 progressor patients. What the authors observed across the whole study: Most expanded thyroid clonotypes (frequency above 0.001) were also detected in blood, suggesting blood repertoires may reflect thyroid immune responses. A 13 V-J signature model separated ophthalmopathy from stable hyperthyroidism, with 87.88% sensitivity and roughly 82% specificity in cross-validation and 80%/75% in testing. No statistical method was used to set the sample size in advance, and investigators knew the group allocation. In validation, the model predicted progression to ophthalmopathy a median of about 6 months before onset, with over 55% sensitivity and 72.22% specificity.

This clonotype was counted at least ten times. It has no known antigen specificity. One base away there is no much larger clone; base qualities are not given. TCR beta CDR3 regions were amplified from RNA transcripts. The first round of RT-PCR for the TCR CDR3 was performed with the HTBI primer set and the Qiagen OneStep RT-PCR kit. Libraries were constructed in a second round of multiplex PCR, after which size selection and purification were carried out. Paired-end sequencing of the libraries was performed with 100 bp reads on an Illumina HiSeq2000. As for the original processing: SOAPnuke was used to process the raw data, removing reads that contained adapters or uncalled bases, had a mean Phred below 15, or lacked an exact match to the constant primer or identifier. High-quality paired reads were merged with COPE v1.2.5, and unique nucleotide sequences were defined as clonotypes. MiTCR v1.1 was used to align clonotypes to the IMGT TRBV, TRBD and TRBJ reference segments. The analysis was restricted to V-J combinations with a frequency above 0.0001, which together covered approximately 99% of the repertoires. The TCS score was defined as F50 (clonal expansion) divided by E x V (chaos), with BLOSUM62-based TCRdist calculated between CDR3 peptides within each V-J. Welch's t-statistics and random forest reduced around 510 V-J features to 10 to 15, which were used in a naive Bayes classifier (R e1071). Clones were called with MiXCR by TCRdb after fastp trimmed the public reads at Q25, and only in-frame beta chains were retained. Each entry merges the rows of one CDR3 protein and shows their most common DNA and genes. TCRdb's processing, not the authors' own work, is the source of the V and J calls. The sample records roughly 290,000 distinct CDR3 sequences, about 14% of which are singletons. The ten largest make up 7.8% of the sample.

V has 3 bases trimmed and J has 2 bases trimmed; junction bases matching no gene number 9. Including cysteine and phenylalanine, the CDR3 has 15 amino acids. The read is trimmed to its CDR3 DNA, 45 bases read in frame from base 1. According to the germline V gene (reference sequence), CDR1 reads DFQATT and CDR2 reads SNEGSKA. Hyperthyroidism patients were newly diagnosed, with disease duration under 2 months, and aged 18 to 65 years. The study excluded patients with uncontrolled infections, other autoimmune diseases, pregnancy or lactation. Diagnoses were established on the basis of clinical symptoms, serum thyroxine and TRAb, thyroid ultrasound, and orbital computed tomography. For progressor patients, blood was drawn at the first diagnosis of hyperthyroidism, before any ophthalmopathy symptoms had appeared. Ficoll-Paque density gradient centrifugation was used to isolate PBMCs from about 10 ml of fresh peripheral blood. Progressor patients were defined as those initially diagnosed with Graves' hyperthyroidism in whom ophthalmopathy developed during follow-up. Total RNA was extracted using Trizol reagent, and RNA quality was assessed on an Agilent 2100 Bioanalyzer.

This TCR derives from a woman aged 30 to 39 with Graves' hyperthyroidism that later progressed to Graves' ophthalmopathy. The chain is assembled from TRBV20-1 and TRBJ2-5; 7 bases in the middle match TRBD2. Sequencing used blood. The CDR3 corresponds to CSASMAGVTQETQYF. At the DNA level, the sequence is TGCAGTGCTAGCATGGCGGGAGTGACTCAAGAGACCCAGTACTTC.